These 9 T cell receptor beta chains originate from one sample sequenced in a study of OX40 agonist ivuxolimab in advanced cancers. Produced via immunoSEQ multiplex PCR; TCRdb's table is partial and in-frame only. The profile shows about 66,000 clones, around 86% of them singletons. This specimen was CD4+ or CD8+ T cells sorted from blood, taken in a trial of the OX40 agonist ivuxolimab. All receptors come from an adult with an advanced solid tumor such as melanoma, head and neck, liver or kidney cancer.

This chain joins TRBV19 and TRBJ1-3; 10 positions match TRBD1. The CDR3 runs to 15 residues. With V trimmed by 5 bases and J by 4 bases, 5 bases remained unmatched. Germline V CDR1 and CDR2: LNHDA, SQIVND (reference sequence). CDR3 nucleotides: TGTGCCAGTAGTTATGGGACAGGGGCCGGAAACACCATATATTTT. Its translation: CASSYGTGAGNTIYF.

CDR3 in amino acids: CASSSRPGTSGDTQYF. The CDR3 coding sequence is TGTGCCAGCAGCTCCCGACCCGGGACTAGCGGTGATACGCAGTATTTT. The chain has TRBV7-8 and TRBJ2-3; 11 nucleotides line up with TRBD2. The CDR3 covers 16 residues. Germline-derived CDR1 and CDR2 are SGHVS and FQNEAQ. The trim removed 4 bases at V and 6 bases at J, leaving 9 bases unmatched. Looking up the rest from reference TRBV7-8 and TRBJ2-3 gives the full variable domain: GAGVSQSPRYKVAKRGQDVALRCDPISGHVSLFWYQQALGQGPEFLTYFQNEAQLDKSGLPSDRFFAERPEGSVSTLKIQRTQQEDSAVYLCASSSRPGTSGDTQYFGPGTRLTVL.

CDR3 amino acids: CASSQSATGRSNQPQHF. Written as DNA, the CDR3 is TGTGCCAGCAGCCAGAGCGCGACAGGGCGTAGCAATCAGCCCCAGCATTTT. The V and J genes are TRBV14 and TRBJ1-5; 7 nucleotides match TRBD1. Germline V CDR1 and CDR2: SGHDN, FVKESK. V lost 3 bases to trimming and J lost 0 bases; unmatched junction nucleotides: 8. This CDR3 has 17 amino acids. The complete variable domain, with remaining parts taken from reference TRBV14 and TRBJ1-5, reads EAGVTQFPSHSVIEKGQTVTLRCDPISGHDNLYWYRRVMGKEIKFLLHFVKESKQDESGMPNNRFLAERTGGTYSTLKVQPAELEDSGVYFCASSQSATGRSNQPQHFGDGTRLSIL.

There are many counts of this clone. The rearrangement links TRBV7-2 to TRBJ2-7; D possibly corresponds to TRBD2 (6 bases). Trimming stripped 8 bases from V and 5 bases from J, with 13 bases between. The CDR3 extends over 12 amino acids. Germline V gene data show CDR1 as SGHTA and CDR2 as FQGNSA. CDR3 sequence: CASDRGFNEQYF. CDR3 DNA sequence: TGTGCCAGCGACCGGGGGTTCAACGAGCAGTACTTC.

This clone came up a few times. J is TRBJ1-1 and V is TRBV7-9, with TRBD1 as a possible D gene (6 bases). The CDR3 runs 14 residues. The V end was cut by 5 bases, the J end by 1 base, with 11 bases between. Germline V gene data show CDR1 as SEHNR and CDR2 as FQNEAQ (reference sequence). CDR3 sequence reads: CASSVQGSNTEAFF. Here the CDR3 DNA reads TGTGCCAGCAGCGTACAGGGTTCGAACACTGAAGCTTTCTTT. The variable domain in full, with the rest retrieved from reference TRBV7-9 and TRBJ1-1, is DTGVSQNPRHKITKRGQNVTFRCDPISEHNRLYWYRQTLGQGPEFLTYFQNEAQLEKSRLLSDRFSAERPKGSFSTLEIQRTEQGDSAMYLCASSVQGSNTEAFFGQGTRLTVV.

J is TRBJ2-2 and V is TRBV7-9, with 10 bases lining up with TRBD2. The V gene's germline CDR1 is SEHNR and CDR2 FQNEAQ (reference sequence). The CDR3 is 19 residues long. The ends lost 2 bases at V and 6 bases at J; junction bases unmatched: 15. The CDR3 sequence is CASSLRNLAGVESAGELFF. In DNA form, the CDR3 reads TGTGCCAGCAGCTTAAGGAATCTAGCGGGAGTTGAGTCCGCCGGGGAGCTGTTTTTT.

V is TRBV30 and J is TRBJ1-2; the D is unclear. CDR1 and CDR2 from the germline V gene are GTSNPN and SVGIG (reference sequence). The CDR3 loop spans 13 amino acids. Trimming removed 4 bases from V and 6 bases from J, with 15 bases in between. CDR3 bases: TGTGCCTGGACCGACGGGCCTGAGGATGGCTACACCTTC. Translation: CAWTDGPEDGYTF.

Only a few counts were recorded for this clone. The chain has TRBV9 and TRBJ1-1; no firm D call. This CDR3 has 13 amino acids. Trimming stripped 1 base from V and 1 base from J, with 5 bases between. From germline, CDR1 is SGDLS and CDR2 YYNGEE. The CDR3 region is CASSVTGNTEAFF. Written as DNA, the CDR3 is TGTGCCAGCAGCGTAACGGGGAACACTGAAGCTTTCTTT.

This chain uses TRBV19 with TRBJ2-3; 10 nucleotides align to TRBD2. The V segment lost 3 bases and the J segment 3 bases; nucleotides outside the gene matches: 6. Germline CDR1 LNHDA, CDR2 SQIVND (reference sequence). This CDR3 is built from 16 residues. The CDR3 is CASSMLLAGVTDTQYF. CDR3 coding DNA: TGTGCCAGTAGTATGCTCCTAGCGGGAGTTACAGATACGCAGTATTTT.